A selection of T cell receptor beta chains follows, all from one sample in a study of cytomegalovirus exposure and HLA in healthy donors. TCRdb keeps only in-frame clones here, not all; method: immunoSEQ multiplex PCR. The table has approximately 160,000 clones, over 65% seen once. Sample: PBMCs. These receptor sequences come from a middle-aged woman in good health and CMV-seropositive. The conserved cysteine and the conserved F or W are not part of the CDR3 here. Fields, in order: CDR3 length, J gene, V gene, CDR3 protein.

>12|TRBJ2-7|TRBV10-3
AIRNGTISYEQY
>12|TRBJ2-7|TRBV28
ASSPLGGIHEQY
>11|TRBJ2-7|TRBV15
ATSRDTSDEQY
>14|TRBJ1-6|TRBV13
ASSLTSGQRSSPLH
>14|TRBJ1-3|TRBV18
ASAWDSPYSGNTIY
>13|TRBJ1-4|TRBV18
ASSLPGTGNEKLF
>11|TRBJ2-5|TRBV6-5
ASSTSYAETQY
>11|TRBJ1-4|TRBV13
ASSVGTGEKLF
>15|TRBJ2-4|TRBV4-2
ASSQRTSGAAKNIQY
>14|TRBJ2-2|TRBV5-4
ASSLGGALNTGELF
>12|TRBJ2-7|TRBV28
ASSLPDRGGEQY
>13|TRBJ2-4|TRBV9
ASSKNTGTQHIQY
>10|TRBJ1-2|TRBV6-5
ASKIQGRGYT
>14|TRBJ1-1|TRBV13
ASSLEAGRGGTEAF
>13|TRBJ2-7|TRBV7-9
ASSLGASGSHEQY
>9|TRBJ2-7|TRBV6-6
ASSYSEGQY
>11|TRBJ1-2|TRBV27
ASSFKGPYGYT
>12|TRBJ2-5|TRBV5-1
ASSPGHGQETQY
>11|TRBJ1-4|TRBV28
ASSFGGNEKLF